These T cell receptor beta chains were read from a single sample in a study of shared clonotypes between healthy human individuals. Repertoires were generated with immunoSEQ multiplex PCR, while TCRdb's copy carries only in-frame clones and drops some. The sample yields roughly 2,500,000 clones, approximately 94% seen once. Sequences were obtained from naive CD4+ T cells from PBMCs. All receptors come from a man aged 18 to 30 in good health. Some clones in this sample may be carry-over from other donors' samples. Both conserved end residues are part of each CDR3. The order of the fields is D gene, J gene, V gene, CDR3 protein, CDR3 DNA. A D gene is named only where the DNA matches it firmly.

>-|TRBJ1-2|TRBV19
CASSLPRYGYTF
TGTGCCAGTAGCCTCCCTCGGTATGGCTACACCTTC
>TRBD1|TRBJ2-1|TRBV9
CASSVAGTGEAYNEQFF
TGTGCCAGCAGCGTAGCCGGGACAGGGGAGGCCTACAATGAGCAGTTCTTC
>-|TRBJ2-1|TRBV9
CASSVGRNNEQFF
TGTGCCAGCAGCGTGGGACGCAACAATGAGCAGTTCTTC
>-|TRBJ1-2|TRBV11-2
CASSLDSSSPPYGYTF
TGTGCCAGCAGCTTAGACAGTAGTTCTCCCCCCTATGGCTACACCTTC
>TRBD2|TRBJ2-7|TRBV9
CASSVGGSAYEQYF
TGTGCCAGCAGCGTAGGCGGGAGCGCCTACGAGCAGTACTTC
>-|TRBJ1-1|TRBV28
CASSPPTANTEAFF
TGTGCCAGCAGTCCCCCGACAGCGAACACTGAAGCTTTCTTT
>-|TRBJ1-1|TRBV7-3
CASSLMGMNTEAFF
TGTGCCAGCAGCTTAATGGGGATGAACACTGAAGCTTTCTTT
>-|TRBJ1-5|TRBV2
CASSDVYGGNQPQHF
TGTGCCAGCAGTGATGTGTATGGCGGCAATCAGCCCCAGCATTTT
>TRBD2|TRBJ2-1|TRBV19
CASSIRTSGSNEQFF
TGTGCCAGTAGTATTAGGACTAGCGGGAGCAATGAGCAGTTCTTC
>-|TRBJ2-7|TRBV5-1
CASSLTPQFEQYF
TGCGCCAGCAGCTTAACCCCTCAGTTCGAGCAGTACTTC